The 3 T cell receptor beta chains below were found in one sample sequenced in a study of blood T cells in healthy people across ages. Alongside a J-beta primer mix, a sample-barcoded 5' primer served in a second PCR lasting about 7 to 12 cycles. TCRdb re-derived calls from the 5' RACE reads in MiXCR, one entry per CDR3 protein. The sample includes roughly 700,000 distinct CDR3 sequences, more than 40% of them seen just once. Sequencing was done on a sample of blood. The origin of the receptors is a woman aged 55 to 70 in good health.

This clonotype was seen more than once but under ten times. V gene TRBV4-3 combines with J gene TRBJ2-1, with 12 bases matching TRBD2. This CDR3 region has 17 residues. Losses at the gene ends were 2 bases for V and 3 bases for J; bases not matched to a gene: 5. The germline CDR1 and CDR2 sequences are LGHNA and YSLEER. Written as DNA, the CDR3 is TGCGCCAGCAGCCAACAGACTAGCGGGAGCGTCTACAATGAGCAGTTCTTC. Its translation: CASSQQTSGSVYNEQFF.

Only one count was recorded for this clonotype. This chain links TRBV18 with TRBJ1-2, with 8 positions matching TRBD1. CDR1 KGHSH and CDR2 LQKENI come from the germline V gene. The CDR3 sequence is 16 residues long. Trimming cost V 0 bases and J 7 bases; bases outside gene matches: 10. The CDR3 DNA follows: TGTGCCAGCTCACCACCGGACAGGGCCCCAGGCGGTGGCTACACCTTC. Translating it yields CASSPPDRAPGGGYTF.

The chain joins TRBV5-1 to TRBJ2-3; D unresolved. Germline V lookup: CDR1 SGHRS, CDR2 YFSETQ. The CDR3 sequence is 14 residues long. Trimming took 0 bases from V and 2 from J, leaving 7 bases between them. The CDR3 region is CASSLEGPTDTQYF. As DNA, the CDR3 is TGCGCCAGCAGCTTGGAAGGGCCCACAGATACGCAGTATTTT. Together with reference TRBV5-1 and TRBJ2-3, the CDR3 gives the full variable domain: KAGVTQTPRYLIKTRGQQVTLSCSPISGHRSVSWYQQTPGQGLQFLFEYFSETQRNKGNFPGRFSGRQFSNSRSEMNVSTLELGDSALYLCASSLEGPTDTQYFGPGTRLTVL.